The entry below describes one TCR beta chain. Its specificity is unknown. Sequencing ends 3 residues short of the CDR3 end; the germline J gene provides the rest. This entry belongs to a study of T cells in women clearing cervical HPV infection. The overall study: For cases, blood was sampled a median 149 days after lesion detection, interquartile range roughly 80 to 220 days. HLA type stays a possible confounder, typing being limited. Study-level results: CIN3+ cases had significantly higher TCR repertoire richness than controls, but evenness did not differ. TRBV6-7 abundance was lower in cases than controls (around 0.1% versus 0.15%).

CDR1 is DFQATT and CDR2 is SNEGSKA in the germline V gene (reference sequence). CDR3 length: 17 amino acids. V lost 3 bases and J lost 0; bases outside the gene matches: 9. Profiled with immunoSEQ multiplex PCR; TCRdb holds only in-frame clones, not every one. This sample's clone table lists about 16,000 clones. Material for sequencing was blood buffy coat. V usage is TRBV20-1 and J usage is TRBJ2-1; 9 nucleotides align to TRBD1. This TCR was sampled from a woman aged 18 to 69 with a cervical HPV16 infection that either progressed to CIN3+ or cleared (not recorded which). This CDR3 is CSASSPGQGGSYNEQFF. CDR3 DNA, as far as it was read: TGCAGTGCTAGTTCCCCGGGACAGGGAGGCTCCTACAATGAG.